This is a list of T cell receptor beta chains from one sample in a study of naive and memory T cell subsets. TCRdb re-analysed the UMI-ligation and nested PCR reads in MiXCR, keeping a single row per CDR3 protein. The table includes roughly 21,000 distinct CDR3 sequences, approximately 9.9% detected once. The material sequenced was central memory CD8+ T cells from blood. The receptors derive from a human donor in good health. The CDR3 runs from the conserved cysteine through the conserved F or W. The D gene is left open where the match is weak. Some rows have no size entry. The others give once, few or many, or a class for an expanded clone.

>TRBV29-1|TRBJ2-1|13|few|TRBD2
TGCAGCACCCGACTAGCGGAGTACAATGAGCAGTTCTTC
CSTRLAEYNEQFF
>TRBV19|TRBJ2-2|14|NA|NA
TGTGCCAGTAGTCCCCCGACAGACACCGGGGAGCTGTTTTTT
CASSPPTDTGELFF
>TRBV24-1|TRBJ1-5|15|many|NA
TGTGCCACCAGTGATGCCGACAGGATCAATCAGCCCCAGCATTTT
CATSDADRINQPQHF
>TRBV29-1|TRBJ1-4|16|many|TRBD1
TGCAGCGTTGAAGGGCCGGCAACAGGGGTCGGTGAAAAACTGTTTTTT
CSVEGPATGVGEKLFF
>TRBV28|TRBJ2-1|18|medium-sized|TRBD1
TGTGCCAGCAGTTTCCTTGTCTCCTCGGACAGGCTCCACAATGAGCAGTTCTTC
CASSFLVSSDRLHNEQFF
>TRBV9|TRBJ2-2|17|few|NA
TGTGCCAGCAGCGTAGATCGGACACGTTCTGGCACCGGGGAGCTGTTTTTT
CASSVDRTRSGTGELFF
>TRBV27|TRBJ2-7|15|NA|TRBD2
TGTGCCAGCAGTGTTAGCGGGAACCTGGCCTACGAGCAGTACTTC
CASSVSGNLAYEQYF
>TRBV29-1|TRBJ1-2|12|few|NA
TGCAGCGTTGAGGTCCACTCTGATGGCTACACCTTC
CSVEVHSDGYTF
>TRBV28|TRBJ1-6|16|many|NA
TGTGCCAGCAGTTTCATGACAGGCTCCTATAATTCACCCCTCCACTTT
CASSFMTGSYNSPLHF
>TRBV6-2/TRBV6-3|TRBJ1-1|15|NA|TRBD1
TGTGCCAGCAGTTTCTCTCCGACAGGGAGCATAGAAGCTTTCTTT
CASSFSPTGSIEAFF
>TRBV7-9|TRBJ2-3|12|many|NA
TGTGCCAGCAGCTCCGGGGGAGTTACGCAGTATTTT
CASSSGGVTQYF
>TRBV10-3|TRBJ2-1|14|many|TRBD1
TGTGCCATCAGTGAACAGGGGGCCTACAATGAGCAGTTCTTC
CAISEQGAYNEQFF
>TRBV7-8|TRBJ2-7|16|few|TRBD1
TGTGCCAGCAGCAGCTTTCGGACAGGGGGCTCCTACGAGCAGTACTTC
CASSSFRTGGSYEQYF
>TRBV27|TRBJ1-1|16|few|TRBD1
TGTGCCAGCAGTCCCGACAGGGGGCTAGGGCACACTGAAGCTTTCTTT
CASSPDRGLGHTEAFF
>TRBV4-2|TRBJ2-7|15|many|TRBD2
TGTGCCAGCAGCCAAGAAAGCGGGAGCTCCTACGAGCAGTACTTC
CASSQESGSSYEQYF
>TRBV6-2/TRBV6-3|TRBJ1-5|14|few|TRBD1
TGTGCCAGCAGTCCCGGGACAGGGGCTCAGCCCCAGCATTTT
CASSPGTGAQPQHF
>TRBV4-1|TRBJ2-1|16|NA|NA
TGCGCCAGCAGCCAAGATCCGCGGGGTTACTACAATGAGCAGTTCTTC
CASSQDPRGYYNEQFF
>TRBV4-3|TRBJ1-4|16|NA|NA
TGCGCCAGCAGCCAAGTCGGGGCCGCAACTAATGAAAAACTGTTTTTT
CASSQVGAATNEKLFF
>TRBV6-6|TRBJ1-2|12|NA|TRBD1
TGTGCCAGCACCCAGGGGGCCGGTGGCTACACCTTC
CASTQGAGGYTF
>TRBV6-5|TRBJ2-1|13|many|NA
TGTGCCAGCAGCCGCGGAGGGTCCGGAGAGCAGTTCTTC
CASSRGGSGEQFF
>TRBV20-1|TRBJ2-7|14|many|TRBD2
TGCAGTGCTAGGGTCGGGAGGGCGTCCTACGAGCAGTACTTC
CSARVGRASYEQYF
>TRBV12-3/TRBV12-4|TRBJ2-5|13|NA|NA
TGTGCCAGCAGGGGGGGGAACCGGGACATAGAGTACTTC
CASRGGNRDIEYF
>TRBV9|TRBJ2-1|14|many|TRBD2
TGTGCCAGCAGCGCTAGCGGGAATTACAATGAGCAGTTCTTC
CASSASGNYNEQFF
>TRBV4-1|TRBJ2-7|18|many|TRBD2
TGCGCCAGCAGCCAAAGGGGGGAACCCGGGACTAGCAAATACGAGCAGTACTTC
CASSQRGEPGTSKYEQYF
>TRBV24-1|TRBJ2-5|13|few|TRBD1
TGTGCCACCAGGGACAGGGCCCAAGAGACCCAGTACTTC
CATRDRAQETQYF
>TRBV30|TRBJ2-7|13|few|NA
TGTGCCTGGAGCGGGGGGACAGCCTACGAGCAGTACTTC
CAWSGGTAYEQYF
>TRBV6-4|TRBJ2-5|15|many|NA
TGTGCCAGCAGTGTGGGGAGTAGCGGACAAGAGACCCAGTACTTC
CASSVGSSGQETQYF
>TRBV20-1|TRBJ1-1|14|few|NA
TGCAGTGCTCCCGACCCAGTAAAGGGGGTAGAAGCTTTCTTT
CSAPDPVKGVEAFF
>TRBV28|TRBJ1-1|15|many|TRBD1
TGTGCCAGCACTCTGGCCAGGACAGGGGTAACTGAAGCTTTCTTT
CASTLARTGVTEAFF
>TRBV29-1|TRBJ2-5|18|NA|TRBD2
TGCAGCGTTGAAGATGCAGTGACTAGCGGGAGTTTAGGGGAGACCCAGTACTTC
CSVEDAVTSGSLGETQYF
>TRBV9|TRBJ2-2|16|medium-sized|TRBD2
TGTGCCAGCAGCGTCAGCGGGAGGGCTTACACCGGGGAGCTGTTTTTT
CASSVSGRAYTGELFF
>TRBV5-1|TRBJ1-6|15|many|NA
TGCGCCAGCAGCTTGGCCGGGAGGGATCGGTCACCCCTCCACTTT
CASSLAGRDRSPLHF
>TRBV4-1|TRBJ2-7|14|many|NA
TGCGCCAGCAGCCAAGAAACTAGTCTCCGCGAGCAGTACTTC
CASSQETSLREQYF
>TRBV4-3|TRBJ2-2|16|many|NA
TGCGCCAGCAGCCAAGAGGGGCCCCTGAACACCGGGGAGCTGTTTTTT
CASSQEGPLNTGELFF
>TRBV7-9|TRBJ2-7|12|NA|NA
TGTGCCAGCAGTCTAGTGAGGGGAGAGCAGTACTTC
CASSLVRGEQYF
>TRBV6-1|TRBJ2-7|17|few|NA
TGTGCCAGCAGTGAAGCGCCTACGGGACACGGAACCTACGAGCAGTACTTC
CASSEAPTGHGTYEQYF
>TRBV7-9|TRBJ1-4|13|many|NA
TGTGCCAGCAGCCCACCGGACAGTGAAAAACTGTTTTTT
CASSPPDSEKLFF
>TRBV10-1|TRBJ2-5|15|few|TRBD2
TGCGCCAGCACCCCGGGACTAGCAGTATTCGAGACCCAGTACTTC
CASTPGLAVFETQYF
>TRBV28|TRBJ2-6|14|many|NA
TGTGCCAGCAGTTTACTGGTCGGGGCCAACGTCCTGACTTTC
CASSLLVGANVLTF
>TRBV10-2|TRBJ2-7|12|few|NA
TGCGCCAGCAGTGCCAGCGGATACGAGCAGTACTTC
CASSASGYEQYF
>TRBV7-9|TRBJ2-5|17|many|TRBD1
TGTGCCAGCAGCTTAGGCCCGGGACAGGGGATCCAAGAGACCCAGTACTTC
CASSLGPGQGIQETQYF
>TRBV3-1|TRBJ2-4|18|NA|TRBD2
TGTGCCAGCAGCCAAGTATCTAGCGGGAGATTGGGCAAAAACATTCAGTACTTC
CASSQVSSGRLGKNIQYF
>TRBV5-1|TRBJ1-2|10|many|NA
TGCGCCAGCACTAACTATGGCTACACCTTC
CASTNYGYTF
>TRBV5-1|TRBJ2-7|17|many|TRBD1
TGCGCCAGCAGCCCTCACCCACAAGACAGGGGATCCTACGAGCAGTACTTC
CASSPHPQDRGSYEQYF
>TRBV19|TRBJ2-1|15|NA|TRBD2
TGTGCCAGTAGTATCGTGGGGACTACTAACAATGAGCAGTTCTTC
CASSIVGTTNNEQFF
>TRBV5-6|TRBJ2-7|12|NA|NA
TGTGCCAGCAGCTTGGCATTGGATAAGCAGTACTTC
CASSLALDKQYF
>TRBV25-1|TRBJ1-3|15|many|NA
TGTGCCAGCACCCGATCCGGGCGGTTTGGAAACACCATATATTTT
CASTRSGRFGNTIYF
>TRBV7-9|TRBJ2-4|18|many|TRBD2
TGTGCCAGCGGTGGGACTAGCGGTGATACTCTAGCCAAAAACATTCAGTACTTC
CASGGTSGDTLAKNIQYF
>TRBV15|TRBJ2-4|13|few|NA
TGTGCCACCAGCAGAGACAGGGTCAACATTCAGTACTTC
CATSRDRVNIQYF
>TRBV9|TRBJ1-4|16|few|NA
TGTGCCAGCAGCGAGGGGCGACAGTCGTCGAATGAAAAACTGTTTTTT
CASSEGRQSSNEKLFF